The 26 T cell receptor beta chains below were found in one sample sequenced in a study of cytomegalovirus exposure and HLA in healthy donors. PCR involved 60 Vbeta and 13 Jbeta primers. Profiled with immunoSEQ multiplex PCR; TCRdb holds only in-frame clones, not every one. This sample carries around 170,000 clones, around 80% of them seen once, and the ten largest clones take 1.4%. The sample comprised PBMCs. Receptors were obtained from a girl aged 10-17 years in good health and CMV-seropositive.

V is TRBV30 and J is TRBJ1-1; D not resolved. V shed 2 bases and J shed 4 bases, with 8 bases lying between them. Germline values: CDR1 GTSNPN, CDR2 SVGIG (reference sequence). CDR3 length equals 12 residues. CDR3 residues: CAWSQMSTEAFF. The DNA for the CDR3 is TGTGCCTGGAGTCAGATGTCCACTGAAGCTTTCTTT.

This chain joins TRBV2 and TRBJ2-1; a possible D gene is TRBD1 (5 bases). There are 13 residues in the CDR3. From germline, CDR1 is SNHLY and CDR2 FYNNEI. Trimming took off 4 bases at V and 3 bases at J, with 7 bases between the two ends. CDR3 region: CASSVDNYNEQFF. The CDR3 DNA is TGTGCCAGCAGTGTGGACAACTACAATGAGCAGTTCTTC.

The chain employs TRBV6-5 and TRBJ2-3; 11 bases are shared with TRBD2. Germline assignment: CDR1 MNHEY and CDR2 SVGAGI. V shed 5 bases, J shed 3 bases, and the junction held 4 bases outside the gene matches. This CDR3 is built from 15 residues. CDR3 DNA sequence: TGTGCCAGCAGTCCACTAGCGGGAGAAACAGATACGCAGTATTTT. Its translation: CASSPLAGETDTQYF.

The rearrangement uses TRBV27 and TRBJ1-3, with D perhaps TRBD1 (5 bases). Trimming stripped 2 bases from V and 0 bases from J, with 8 bases between. Germline CDR1 MNHEY, CDR2 SMNVEV (reference sequence). This CDR3 contains 15 residues. CDR3 coding DNA: TGTGCCAGCAGTTTAAAAGGGGCCTCTGGAAACACCATATATTTT. Translation gives CASSLKGASGNTIYF.

The chain is built from TRBV2 and TRBJ1-5; 9 bases fit TRBD1. CDR1 SNHLY and CDR2 FYNNEI come from the germline V gene. J was trimmed by 3 bases and V by 6 bases; bases with no gene match: 6. This CDR3 spans 15 amino acids. CDR3: CASRKDRGPNQPQHF. As DNA, the CDR3 is TGTGCCAGCAGGAAGGACAGGGGACCCAATCAGCCCCAGCATTTT.

The chain is built from TRBV6-4 and TRBJ2-3, with 14 bases that match TRBD2. V lost 3 bases to trimming and J lost 2 bases; unmatched junction nucleotides: 7. The CDR3 is made up of 18 amino acids. Germline-derived CDR1 and CDR2 are MRHNA and SNTAGT. The CDR3 nucleotides are TGTGCCAGCAGTGAAGGCGGGACTAGCGGGAGCAACACAGATACGCAGTATTTT. Residues: CASSEGGTSGSNTDTQYF.

This rearrangement joins TRBV28 to TRBJ2-2, with D unresolved. Trimming left V 2 bases short and J 5 bases short, with 12 bases between. CDR3 length: 15 amino acids. Germline assignment: CDR1 MDHEN and CDR2 SYDVKM. CDR3 amino acids: CASSLRASSTGELFF. CDR3 nucleotide sequence: TGTGCCAGCAGTTTAAGAGCGTCGTCTACCGGGGAGCTGTTTTTT.

There are a few counts of this clone. The chain uses TRBV4-3 and TRBJ1-1; D unresolved. CDR1 LGHNA and CDR2 YSLEER come from the germline V gene. V lost 0 bases and J 4 bases, leaving 12 bases between the germline ends. CDR3 length: 15 amino acids. The CDR3 DNA reads as TGCGCCAGCAGCCAAGATGGAGGGTTAAGCACTGAAGCTTTCTTT. It yields the protein CASSQDGGLSTEAFF.

V and J are TRBV7-2 and TRBJ2-5; TRBD2 is a possible D gene (6 bases). This CDR3 is built from 15 residues. The ends were cut back, 5 bases at V and 2 bases at J, with 15 bases in the middle. Germline V gene lookup returns CDR1 SGHTA and CDR2 FQGNSA. For the CDR3, the DNA is TGTGCCAGCAGCCCCTCGGCGGGGTATCAAGAGACCCAGTACTTC. The encoded protein is CASSPSAGYQETQYF.

CDR3 nucleotide sequence: TGTGCCAGCACCCTGACAGACTCCCGGGTGTACGAGCAGTACTTC. This gives the protein CASTLTDSRVYEQYF. The gene calls are TRBV7-6 and TRBJ2-7, with D possibly being TRBD1 (5 bases). V gave up 7 bases and J gave up 4 bases, with 20 bases separating them. Looked up from germline, CDR1 is SGHVS and CDR2 is FNYEAQ. The CDR3 consists of 15 residues.

This clone showed up just a few times. The chain employs TRBV30 and TRBJ1-1, with 7 bases fitting TRBD1. V shed 3 bases, J shed 0 bases, and the junction held 4 bases outside the gene matches. The CDR3 extends over 14 amino acids. Germline V gene sequence: CDR1 GTSNPN, CDR2 SVGIG (reference sequence). The CDR3 here is CAWREGALNTEAFF. Written as DNA, the CDR3 is TGTGCCTGGAGAGAGGGGGCCTTGAACACTGAAGCTTTCTTT. Full variable domain (remainder filled in from reference TRBV30 and TRBJ1-1): SQTIHQWPATLVQPVGSPLSLECTVEGTSNPNLYWYRQAAGRGLQLLFYSVGIGQISSEVPQNLSASRPQDRQFILSSKKLLLSDSGFYLCAWREGALNTEAFFGQGTRLTVV.

V gene TRBV7-9 combines with J gene TRBJ2-2; 7 bases are a match to TRBD2. The CDR3 contains 15 residues. The germline gives CDR1 SEHNR, CDR2 FQNEAQ (reference sequence). With V trimmed by 6 bases and J by 4 bases, 8 bases remained unmatched. The CDR3 coding sequence is TGTGCCAGCAGGGGGTGGCGGGAGAGCACCGGGGAGCTGTTTTTT. It encodes CASRGWRESTGELFF.

This chain uses TRBV14 with TRBJ1-4; D is undetermined. Trimming cost V 0 bases and J 0 bases, with 14 bases left between them. The CDR3 extends over 18 amino acids. Germline assignment: CDR1 SGHDN and CDR2 FVKESK. The DNA of the CDR3 is TGTGCCAGCAGCCAAGACGCCCCTCACCAGTCAACTAATGAAAAACTGTTTTTT. Protein: CASSQDAPHQSTNEKLFF.

This chain uses TRBV5-1 with TRBJ2-7, with TRBD2 identical over 11 bases. The V gene end was trimmed by 0 bases and the J gene end by 0 bases; junction bases not matched to a gene: 2. From germline, CDR1 is SGHRS and CDR2 YFSETQ. The CDR3 is made up of 16 amino acids. CDR3 sequence (DNA): TGCGCCAGCAGCTTGGAGGGGACTAGCGGCTCCTACGAGCAGTACTTC. It yields the protein CASSLEGTSGSYEQYF.

The chain employs TRBV5-1 and TRBJ2-7; TRBD1 aligns across 9 bases. Trimming took 4 bases from V and 6 from J; bases not matched to a gene: 14. This CDR3 contains 16 residues. Germline V gene lookup returns CDR1 SGHRS and CDR2 YFSETQ. DNA for the CDR3: TGCGCCAGCAGCAAGGCCCGGACAGGGGACCCACTCGAGCAGTACTTC. This gives the protein CASSKARTGDPLEQYF.

Here the CDR3 reads CASSSGDTQYF. In DNA, the CDR3 is TGTGCCAGTAGTTCGGGAGACACCCAGTACTTC. V usage is TRBV19 and J usage is TRBJ2-5, with TRBD2 as a possible D gene (6 bases). Trimming shortened V by 5 bases and J by 8 bases, and 9 bases separated the two germline ends. The CDR3 spans 11 residues. Germline lookup yields CDR1 LNHDA and CDR2 SQIVND (reference sequence).

The V gene is TRBV5-4, the J gene TRBJ2-1; 8 bases match TRBD2. The CDR3 spans 14 residues. J lost 6 bases, V lost 3 bases, and 5 bases had no gene match. Germline CDR1 is SGHNT and CDR2 is YYREEE (reference sequence). The DNA of the CDR3 is TGTGCCAGCAGCTCTAGCGGGTGGTTCAATGAGCAGTTCTTC. It is translated as CASSSSGWFNEQFF.

J is TRBJ2-3 and V is TRBV27; perhaps TRBD1 as D (5 bases). There are 18 residues in the CDR3. Germline V gives CDR1 MNHEY, CDR2 SMNVEV (reference sequence). The ends were cut back, 0 bases at V and 1 base at J, with 17 bases in the middle. CDR3 amino acids: CASSLSGVASWGTDTQYF. The CDR3 DNA reads as TGTGCCAGCAGTTTATCAGGGGTCGCCTCCTGGGGCACAGATACGCAGTATTTT.

A single count supports this clone. The chain is built from TRBV30 and TRBJ1-3, with TRBD1 as a possible D gene (6 bases). The germline CDR1 and CDR2 sequences are GTSNPN and SVGIG (reference sequence). This CDR3 has 15 residues. Trimming left V 5 bases short and J 8 bases short, with 22 bases between. The CDR3: CAWVLSGIQGYTIYF. In DNA, the CDR3 is TGTGCCTGGGTTCTTTCGGGTATCCAGGGGTACACCATATATTTT.

The rearrangement joins TRBV10-3 to TRBJ2-7; TRBD1 agrees at 9 bases. The junction had 7 bases not matched to a gene; V was cut back by 2 bases and J by 2 bases. Germline loops: CDR1 ENHRY, CDR2 SYGVKD. There are 16 residues in the CDR3. The CDR3 DNA sequence: TGTGCCATCAGTGAGCCTCACAGGGGGCTCGCCTACGAGCAGTACTTC. This codes for CAISEPHRGLAYEQYF.

The V gene is TRBV19, the J gene TRBJ1-1; D is uncertain. V was clipped by 8 bases and J by 5 bases, with 9 bases between them. The CDR3 is 11 amino acids. Germline CDR1 and CDR2: LNHDA and SQIVND (reference sequence). CDR3: CASGGITEAFF. CDR3 nucleotides: TGTGCCAGTGGAGGGATTACTGAAGCTTTCTTT.

The V call is TRBV29-1, the J call TRBJ2-7, with 9 bases identical to TRBD1. There are 14 residues in the CDR3. The trim removed 6 bases at V and 4 bases at J, leaving 10 bases unmatched. The V gene's germline CDR1 is SQVTM and CDR2 ANQGSEA. This CDR3 reads CSVSSRQGDYEQYF. The CDR3 DNA reads TGCAGCGTCTCCAGTCGACAGGGGGATTACGAGCAGTACTTC.

Turning to this clone: Distinct nucleotide sequences in the sample also encode this CDR3. This chain joins TRBV5-1 and TRBJ2-7; TRBD1 matches 7 bases. Looked up from germline, CDR1 is SGHRS and CDR2 is YFSETQ. The CDR3 runs 12 residues. The V gene end was trimmed by 7 bases and the J gene end by 0 bases; junction bases not matched to a gene: 1. The CDR3 DNA sequence: TGCGCCAGCCGGGACAGCTCCTACGAGCAGTACTTC. Its protein product is CASRDSSYEQYF.

The genes are TRBV7-2 and TRBJ1-1, with TRBD1 identical over 8 bases. The V and J ends lost 3 bases and 0 bases, in that order; junction bases with no gene match: 9. The CDR3 runs 17 residues. The germline CDR1 and CDR2 sequences are SGHTA and FQGNSA. In nucleotides, the CDR3 is TGTGCCAGCAGCTTTGAGGGGACAGGCATCATGAACACTGAAGCTTTCTTT. Amino acid sequence: CASSFEGTGIMNTEAFF.

The CDR3 region has the DNA TGTGCCAGCAGCTTCCAGCGGGGCCAAGAGACCCAGTACTTC. It codes for CASSFQRGQETQYF. The chain joins TRBV7-2 to TRBJ2-5; 7 bases are shared with TRBD2. The CDR3 is made up of 14 amino acids. With 3 bases clipped from V and 1 base from J, the junction kept 2 bases outside the gene matches. Germline lookup yields CDR1 SGHTA and CDR2 FQGNSA.

V and J are TRBV13 and TRBJ2-7; no definite D call. Between the trimmed V and J ends, which lost 0 bases and 3 bases, there was a span of 12 bases. Germline V gives CDR1 PRHDT, CDR2 FYEKMQ (reference sequence). This CDR3 is built from 15 residues. CDR3 in DNA: TGTGCCAGCAGCTTAGGCGCTAACCCCCTCTACGAGCAGTACTTC. Residues: CASSLGANPLYEQYF.